Given below is one T cell receptor beta chain in context. The CDR3 covers 15 residues. CDR1 and CDR2 from the germline V gene are MNHEY and SMNVEV (reference sequence). V shed 3 bases, J shed 2 bases, and the junction held 1 base outside the gene matches. These data belong to a study of blood T cell repertoires in COVID-19. Here immunoSEQ multiplex PCR was the method, and the copy in TCRdb shows in-frame clones only, minus some. The table records over 200,000 clones, about nine tenths of them present only once. The V gene is TRBV27, the J gene TRBJ1-2; 12 bases are shared with TRBD1. Sequencing was done on a sample of PBMCs or T cells enriched from blood (not recorded which). The source is a man between 18 and 35 years old who had recovered from COVID-19. This chain's CDR3 is CASSFGTGGNYGYTF. In DNA form, the CDR3 reads TGTGCCAGCAGTTTCGGGACAGGGGGCAACTATGGCTACACCTTC.